This entry describes one T cell receptor beta chain. Its antigen is still unknown. Researchers ran the PCR with 60 Vbeta and 13 Jbeta primers. Profiling relied on immunoSEQ multiplex PCR, and the TCRdb table lists in-frame clones only, not all of them. This table has about 170,000 clones, approximately 72% appearing once. The CDR3 totals 13 residues. V shed 2 bases and J 5 bases; nucleotides not matched to a gene: 0. The sample belongs to a study of cytomegalovirus exposure and HLA in healthy donors. Findings and caveats of the study: In a later analysis, common viral pathogens appeared linked to several of the most significant clusters.

This chain links TRBV23-1 with TRBJ2-1; 7 positions agree with TRBD1. TRBV23-1 is known as an ORF, though its function is uncertain. Sequencing was done on a sample of PBMCs. The receptor was derived from a human donor in good health. The CDR3 is CASSQGTDNEQFF. DNA of the CDR3: TGCGCCAGCAGTCAAGGGACAGACAATGAGCAGTTCTTC.